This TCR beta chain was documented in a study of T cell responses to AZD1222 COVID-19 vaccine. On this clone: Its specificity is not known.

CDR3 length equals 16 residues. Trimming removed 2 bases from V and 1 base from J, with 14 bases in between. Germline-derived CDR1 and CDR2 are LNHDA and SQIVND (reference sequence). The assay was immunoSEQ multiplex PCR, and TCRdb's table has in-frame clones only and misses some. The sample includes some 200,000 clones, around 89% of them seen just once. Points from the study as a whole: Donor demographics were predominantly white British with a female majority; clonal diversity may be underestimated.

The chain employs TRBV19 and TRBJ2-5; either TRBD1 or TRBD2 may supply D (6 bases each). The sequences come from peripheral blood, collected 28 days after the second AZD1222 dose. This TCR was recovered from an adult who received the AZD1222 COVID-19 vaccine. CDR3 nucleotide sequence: TGTGCCAGTAGTATAATTCCGGGGGCAATCCAAGAGACCCAGTACTTC. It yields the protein CASSIIPGAIQETQYF. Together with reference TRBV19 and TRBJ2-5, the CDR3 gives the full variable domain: DGGITQSPKYLFRKEGQNVTLSCEQNLNHDAMYWYRQDPGQGLRLIYYSQIVNDFQKGDIAEGYSVSREKKESFPLTVTSAQKNPTAFYLCASSIIPGAIQETQYFGPGTRLLVL.